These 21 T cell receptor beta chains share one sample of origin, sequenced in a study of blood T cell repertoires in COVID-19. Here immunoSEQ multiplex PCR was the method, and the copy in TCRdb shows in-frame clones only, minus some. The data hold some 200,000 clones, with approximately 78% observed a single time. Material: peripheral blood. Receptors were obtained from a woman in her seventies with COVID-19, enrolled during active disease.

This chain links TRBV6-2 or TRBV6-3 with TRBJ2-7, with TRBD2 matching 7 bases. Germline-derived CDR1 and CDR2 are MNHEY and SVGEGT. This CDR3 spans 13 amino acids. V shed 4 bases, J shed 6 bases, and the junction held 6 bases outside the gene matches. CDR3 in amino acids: CASSSTSQSEQYF. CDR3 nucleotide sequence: TGTGCCAGCAGTTCGACTAGCCAAAGCGAGCAGTACTTC.

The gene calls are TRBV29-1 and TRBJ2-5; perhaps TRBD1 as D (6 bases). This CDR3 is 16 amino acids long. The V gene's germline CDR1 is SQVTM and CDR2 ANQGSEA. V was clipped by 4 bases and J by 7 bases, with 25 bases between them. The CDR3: CSVVSQGLSWSGTQYF. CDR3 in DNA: TGCAGCGTTGTTTCCCAGGGGCTTTCGTGGTCAGGGACCCAGTACTTC.

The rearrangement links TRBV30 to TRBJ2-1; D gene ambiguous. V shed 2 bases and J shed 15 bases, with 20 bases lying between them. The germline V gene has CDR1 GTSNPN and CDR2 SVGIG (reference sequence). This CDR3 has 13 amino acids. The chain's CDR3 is CAWSLAARKSLFF. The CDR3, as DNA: TGTGCCTGGAGTCTGGCAGCGAGGAAATCGTTGTTCTTC.

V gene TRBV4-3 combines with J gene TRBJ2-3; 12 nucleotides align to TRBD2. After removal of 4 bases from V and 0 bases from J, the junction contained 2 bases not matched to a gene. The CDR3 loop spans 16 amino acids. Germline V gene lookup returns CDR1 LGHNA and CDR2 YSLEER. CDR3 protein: CASSRGLAGSTDTQYF. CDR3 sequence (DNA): TGCGCCAGCAGCCGAGGACTAGCGGGGAGCACAGATACGCAGTATTTT.

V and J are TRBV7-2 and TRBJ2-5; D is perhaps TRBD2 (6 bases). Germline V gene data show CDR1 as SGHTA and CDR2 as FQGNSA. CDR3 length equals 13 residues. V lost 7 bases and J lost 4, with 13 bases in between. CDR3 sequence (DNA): TGTGCCAGCAAGTTAGTGGGGGGAGAGACCCAGTACTTC. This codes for CASKLVGGETQYF.

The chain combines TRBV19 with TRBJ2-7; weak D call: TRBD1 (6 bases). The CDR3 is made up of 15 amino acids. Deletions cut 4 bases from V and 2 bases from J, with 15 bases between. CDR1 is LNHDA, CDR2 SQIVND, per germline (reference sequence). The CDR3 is CASSNLGGFPYEQYF. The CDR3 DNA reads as TGTGCCAGTAGTAACCTAGGGGGTTTCCCCTACGAGCAGTACTTC. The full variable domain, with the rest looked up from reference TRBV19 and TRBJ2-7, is DGGITQSPKYLFRKEGQNVTLSCEQNLNHDAMYWYRQDPGQGLRLIYYSQIVNDFQKGDIAEGYSVSREKKESFPLTVTSAQKNPTAFYLCASSNLGGFPYEQYFGPGTRLTVT.

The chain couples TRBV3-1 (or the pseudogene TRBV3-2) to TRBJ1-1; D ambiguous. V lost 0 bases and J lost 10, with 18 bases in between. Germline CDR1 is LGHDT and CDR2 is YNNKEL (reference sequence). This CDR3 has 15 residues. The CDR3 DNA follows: TGTGCCAGCAGCCAAGACGGAGGGCCGCCTAGCCGAGCTTTCTTT. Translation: CASSQDGGPPSRAFF.

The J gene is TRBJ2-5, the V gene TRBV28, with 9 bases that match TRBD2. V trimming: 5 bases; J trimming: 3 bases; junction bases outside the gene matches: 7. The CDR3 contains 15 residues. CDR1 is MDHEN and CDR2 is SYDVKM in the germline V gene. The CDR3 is CASSRPAGGKETQYF. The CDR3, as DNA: TGTGCCAGCAGTCGCCCCGCGGGAGGGAAAGAGACCCAGTACTTC.

CDR3 nucleotide sequence: TGTGCCAGTAGTATACGGGAGTCGAATGAGCAGTTCTTC. This encodes CASSIRESNEQFF. This sequence joins TRBV19 and TRBJ2-1; D possibly corresponds to TRBD2 (6 bases). Trimming stripped 2 bases from V and 7 bases from J, with 9 bases between. Germline CDR1 is LNHDA and CDR2 is SQIVND (reference sequence). This CDR3 contains 13 residues. The variable domain in full, completed from reference TRBV19 and TRBJ2-1, reads DGGITQSPKYLFRKEGQNVTLSCEQNLNHDAMYWYRQDPGQGLRLIYYSQIVNDFQKGDIAEGYSVSREKKESFPLTVTSAQKNPTAFYLCASSIRESNEQFFGPGTRLTVL.

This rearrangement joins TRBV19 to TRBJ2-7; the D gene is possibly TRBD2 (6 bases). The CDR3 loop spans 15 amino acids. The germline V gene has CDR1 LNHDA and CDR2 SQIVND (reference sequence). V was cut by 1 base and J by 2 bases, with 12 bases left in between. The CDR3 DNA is TGTGCCAGTAGTATAGCCCCGGGAGAGGCCTACGAGCAGTACTTC. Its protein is CASSIAPGEAYEQYF.

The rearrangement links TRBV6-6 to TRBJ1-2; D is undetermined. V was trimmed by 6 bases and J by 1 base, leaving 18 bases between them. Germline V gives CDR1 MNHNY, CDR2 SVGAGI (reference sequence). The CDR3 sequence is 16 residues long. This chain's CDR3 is CASRNWGELDNYGYTF. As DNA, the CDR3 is TGTGCCAGCAGAAACTGGGGAGAACTCGATAACTATGGCTACACCTTC.

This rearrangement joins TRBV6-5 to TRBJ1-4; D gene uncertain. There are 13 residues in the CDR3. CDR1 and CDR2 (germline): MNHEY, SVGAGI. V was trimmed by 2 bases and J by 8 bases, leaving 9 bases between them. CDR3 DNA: TGTGCCAGCAGTTACGCCCTAAGAGAAAAACTGTTTTTT. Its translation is CASSYALREKLFF.

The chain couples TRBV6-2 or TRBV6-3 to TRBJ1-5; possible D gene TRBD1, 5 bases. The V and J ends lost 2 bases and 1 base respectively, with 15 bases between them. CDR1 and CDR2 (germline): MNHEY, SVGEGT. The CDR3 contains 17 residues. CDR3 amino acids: CASSYVTVLYSNQPQHF. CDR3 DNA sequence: TGTGCCAGCAGTTACGTGACAGTTCTATACAGCAATCAGCCCCAGCATTTT.

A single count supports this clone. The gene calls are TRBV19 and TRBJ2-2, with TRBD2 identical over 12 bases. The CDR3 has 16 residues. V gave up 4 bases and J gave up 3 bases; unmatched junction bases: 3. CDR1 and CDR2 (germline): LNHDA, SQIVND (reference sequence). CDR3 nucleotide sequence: TGTGCCAGTAGTAAGCCTAGCGGGGGGGACACCGGGGAGCTGTTTTTT. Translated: CASSKPSGGDTGELFF.

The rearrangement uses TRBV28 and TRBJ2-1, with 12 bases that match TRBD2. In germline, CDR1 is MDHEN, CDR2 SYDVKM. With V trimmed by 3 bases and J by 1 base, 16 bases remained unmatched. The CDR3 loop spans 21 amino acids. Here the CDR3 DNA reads TGTGCCAGCAGTTTCAGCCCACTCACTAGCGGGAGGCCGAATTCCTACAATGAGCAGTTCTTC. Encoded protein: CASSFSPLTSGRPNSYNEQFF.

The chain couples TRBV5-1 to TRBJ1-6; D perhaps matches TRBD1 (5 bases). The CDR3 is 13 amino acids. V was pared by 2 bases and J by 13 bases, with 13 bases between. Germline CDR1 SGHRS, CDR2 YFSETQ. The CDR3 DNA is TGCGCCAGCAGCTTTTCGGGGGGTTTCCCCCTCCACTTT. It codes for CASSFSGGFPLHF.

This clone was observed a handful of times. CDR3: CASSEGRGAYEQYF. The DNA of the CDR3 is TGTGCCAGCAGTGAAGGGCGGGGGGCCTACGAGCAGTACTTC. This sequence joins TRBV2 and TRBJ2-7; 8 bases line up with TRBD2. CDR1 and CDR2 (germline): SNHLY, FYNNEI. The CDR3 has 14 residues. Trimming removed 1 base from V and 2 bases from J; junction bases left unmatched: 1.

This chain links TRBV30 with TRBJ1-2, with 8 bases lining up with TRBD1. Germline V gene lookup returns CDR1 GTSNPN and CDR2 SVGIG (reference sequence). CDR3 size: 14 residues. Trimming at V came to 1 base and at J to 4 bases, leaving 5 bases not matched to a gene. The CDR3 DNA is TGTGCCTGGAGTGGGCAGGGGGCTGCCTATGGCTACACCTTC. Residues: CAWSGQGAAYGYTF.

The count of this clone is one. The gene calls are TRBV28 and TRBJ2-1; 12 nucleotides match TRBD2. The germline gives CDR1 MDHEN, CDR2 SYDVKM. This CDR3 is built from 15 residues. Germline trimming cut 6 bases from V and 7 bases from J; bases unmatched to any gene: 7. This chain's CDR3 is CASRSTSGRRNEQFF. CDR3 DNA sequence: TGTGCCAGCAGATCGACTAGCGGGAGAAGGAATGAGCAGTTCTTC.

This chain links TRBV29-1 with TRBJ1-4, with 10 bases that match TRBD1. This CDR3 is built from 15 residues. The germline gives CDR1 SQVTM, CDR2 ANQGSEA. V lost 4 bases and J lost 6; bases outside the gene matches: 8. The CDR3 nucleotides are TGCAGCGTTGTAAGGGACGGGACAGGGGATGAAAAACTGTTTTTT. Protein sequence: CSVVRDGTGDEKLFF. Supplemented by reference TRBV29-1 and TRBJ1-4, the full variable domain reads SAVISQKPSRDICQRGTSLTIQCQVDSQVTMMFWYRQQPGQSLTLIATANQGSEATYESGFVIDKFPISRPNLTFSTLTVSNMSPEDSSIYLCSVVRDGTGDEKLFFGSGTQLSVL.

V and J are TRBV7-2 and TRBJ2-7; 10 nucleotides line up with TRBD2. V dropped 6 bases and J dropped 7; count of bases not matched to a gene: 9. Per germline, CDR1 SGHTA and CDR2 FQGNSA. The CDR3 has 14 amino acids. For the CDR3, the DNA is TGTGCCAGCAGTCCCCGACTAGCGGGCGGTGAGCAGTACTTC. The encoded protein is CASSPRLAGGEQYF.